Each of the 7 T cell receptor beta chains below was sequenced from the same sample in a study of T cell responses to AZD1222 COVID-19 vaccine. Sequencing used immunoSEQ multiplex PCR; TCRdb keeps in-frame clones, though not all of them. The table lists approximately 120,000 clones, more than 70% of them singletons. The specimen comprised peripheral blood, sampled on day 0 of AZD1222 vaccination. These receptors were collected from an adult in good health.

The chain couples TRBV3-1 (or the pseudogene TRBV3-2) to TRBJ2-5; D is unresolved. This CDR3 contains 13 residues. Trimming stripped 4 bases from V and 9 bases from J, with 15 bases between. The V gene's germline CDR1 is LGHDT and CDR2 YNNKEL (reference sequence). CDR3 loop: CASSPAGPTAQYF. CDR3 in DNA: TGTGCCAGCAGCCCCGCCGGCCCCACGGCCCAGTACTTC.

This clone was observed a handful of times. This chain joins TRBV12-3 or TRBV12-4 and TRBJ2-3, with D unresolved. V gave up 1 base and J gave up 8 bases, with 4 bases separating them. The CDR3 totals 11 residues. The DNA for the CDR3 is TGTGCCAGCAGTTTAGGAGGTACGCAGTATTTT. Its protein product is CASSLGGTQYF.

The chain carries TRBV19 and TRBJ1-6; 9 bases line up with TRBD1. The CDR3 runs to 13 residues. Germline values: CDR1 LNHDA, CDR2 SQIVND (reference sequence). The ends lost 5 bases at V and 13 bases at J; junction bases unmatched: 6. CDR3 protein: CASSGNRGLPLHF. The CDR3, as DNA: TGTGCCAGTAGTGGGAACAGGGGGCTGCCCCTCCACTTT.

The J gene is TRBJ1-5, the V gene TRBV19; D gene uncertain. Trimming shortened V by 5 bases and J by 3 bases, and 14 bases separated the two germline ends. The CDR3 contains 15 residues. Germline assignment: CDR1 LNHDA and CDR2 SQIVND (reference sequence). Written as DNA, the CDR3 is TGTGCCAGTAGTCCGACGCGGAGGATCAATCAGCCCCAGCATTTT. Translating it yields CASSPTRRINQPQHF.

The J gene is TRBJ1-5, the V gene TRBV25-1; D may be TRBD1 (5 bases). Trimming stripped 5 bases from V and 6 bases from J, with 17 bases between. The germline V gene encodes CDR1 MGHDK and CDR2 SYGVNS. The CDR3 loop spans 15 amino acids. CDR3 loop: CASSSAQGGGQPQHF. Written as DNA, the CDR3 is TGTGCCAGCAGTTCGGCTCAGGGTGGTGGTCAGCCCCAGCATTTT.

This clone was seen only once. The V call is TRBV19, the J call TRBJ1-4; D unclear. V was cut by 3 bases and J by 7 bases, with 12 bases left in between. Germline V gene data show CDR1 as LNHDA and CDR2 as SQIVND (reference sequence). The CDR3 loop spans 14 amino acids. CDR3 DNA: TGTGCCAGTAGTATTGGAGGAGCGGGTGAAAAACTGTTTTTT. Amino acid sequence: CASSIGGAGEKLFF. The full variable domain, with the rest looked up from reference TRBV19 and TRBJ1-4, is DGGITQSPKYLFRKEGQNVTLSCEQNLNHDAMYWYRQDPGQGLRLIYYSQIVNDFQKGDIAEGYSVSREKKESFPLTVTSAQKNPTAFYLCASSIGGAGEKLFFGSGTQLSVL.

This chain links TRBV5-1 with TRBJ2-7, with D possibly being TRBD2 (6 bases). The CDR3 sequence is 14 residues long. Germline assignment: CDR1 SGHRS and CDR2 YFSETQ. Between the trimmed V and J ends, which lost 1 base and 3 bases, there was a span of 11 bases. The CDR3 coding sequence is TGCGCCAGCAGCTTGAGGGAAGCGGGCTACGAGCAGTACTTC. Translating gives CASSLREAGYEQYF.